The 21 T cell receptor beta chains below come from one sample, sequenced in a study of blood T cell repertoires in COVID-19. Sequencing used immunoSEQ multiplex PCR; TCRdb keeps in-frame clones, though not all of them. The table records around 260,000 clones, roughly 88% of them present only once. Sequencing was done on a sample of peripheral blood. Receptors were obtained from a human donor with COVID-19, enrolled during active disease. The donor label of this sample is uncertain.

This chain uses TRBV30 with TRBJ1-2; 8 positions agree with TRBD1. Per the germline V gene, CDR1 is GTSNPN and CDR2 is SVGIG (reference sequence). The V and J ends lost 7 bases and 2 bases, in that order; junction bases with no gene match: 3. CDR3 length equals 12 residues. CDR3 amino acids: CASDRGNYGYTF. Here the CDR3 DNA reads TGTGCCTCCGACAGGGGAAACTATGGCTACACCTTC.

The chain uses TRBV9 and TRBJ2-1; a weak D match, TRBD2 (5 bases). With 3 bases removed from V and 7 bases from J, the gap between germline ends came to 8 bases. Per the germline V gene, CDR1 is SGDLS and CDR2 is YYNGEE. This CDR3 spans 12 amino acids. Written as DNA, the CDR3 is TGTGCCAGCAGCGGGACTCATAATGAGCAGTTCTTC. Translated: CASSGTHNEQFF. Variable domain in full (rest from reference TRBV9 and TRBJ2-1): DSGVTQTPKHLITATGQRVTLRCSPRSGDLSVYWYQQSLDQGLQFLIQYYNGEERAKGNILERFSAQQFPDLHSELNLSSLELGDSALYFCASSGTHNEQFFGPGTRLTVL.

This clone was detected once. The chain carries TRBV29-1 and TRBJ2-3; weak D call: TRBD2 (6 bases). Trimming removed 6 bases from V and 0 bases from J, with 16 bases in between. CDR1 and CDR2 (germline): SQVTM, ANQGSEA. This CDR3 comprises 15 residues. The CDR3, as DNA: TGCAGCGTCCCGGCGGGGTTTTCTAGCACAGATACGCAGTATTTT. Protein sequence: CSVPAGFSSTDTQYF.

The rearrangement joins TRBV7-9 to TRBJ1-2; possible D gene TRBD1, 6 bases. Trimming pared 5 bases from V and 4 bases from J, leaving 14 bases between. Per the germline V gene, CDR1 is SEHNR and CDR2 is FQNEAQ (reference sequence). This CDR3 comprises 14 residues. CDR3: CASSPGTRLYGYTF. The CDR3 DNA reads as TGTGCCAGCAGCCCCGGGACAAGACTCTATGGCTACACCTTC.

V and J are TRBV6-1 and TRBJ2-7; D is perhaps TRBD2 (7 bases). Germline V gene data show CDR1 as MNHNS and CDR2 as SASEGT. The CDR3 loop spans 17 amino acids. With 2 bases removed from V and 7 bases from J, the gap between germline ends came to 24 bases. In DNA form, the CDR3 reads TGTGCCAGCAGTGAAAAGCGAGGGGACCGGACAGCGGGGGAGCAGTACTTC. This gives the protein CASSEKRGDRTAGEQYF.

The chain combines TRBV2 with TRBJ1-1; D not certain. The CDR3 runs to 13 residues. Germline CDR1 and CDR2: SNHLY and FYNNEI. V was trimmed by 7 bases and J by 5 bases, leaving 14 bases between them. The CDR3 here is CASNTRPETEAFF. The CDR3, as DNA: TGTGCCAGCAACACACGGCCGGAGACTGAAGCTTTCTTT. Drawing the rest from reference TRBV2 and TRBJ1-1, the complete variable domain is EPEVTQTPSHQVTQMGQEVILRCVPISNHLYFYWYRQILGQKVEFLVSFYNNEISEKSEIFDDQFSVERPDGSNFTLKIRSTKLEDSAMYFCASNTRPETEAFFGQGTRLTVV.

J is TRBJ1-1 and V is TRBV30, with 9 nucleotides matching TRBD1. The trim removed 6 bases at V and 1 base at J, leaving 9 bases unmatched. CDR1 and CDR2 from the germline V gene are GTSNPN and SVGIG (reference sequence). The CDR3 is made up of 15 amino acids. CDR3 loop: CACPYGTGPNTEAFF. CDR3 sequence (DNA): TGTGCCTGCCCATACGGGACAGGGCCGAACACTGAAGCTTTCTTT.

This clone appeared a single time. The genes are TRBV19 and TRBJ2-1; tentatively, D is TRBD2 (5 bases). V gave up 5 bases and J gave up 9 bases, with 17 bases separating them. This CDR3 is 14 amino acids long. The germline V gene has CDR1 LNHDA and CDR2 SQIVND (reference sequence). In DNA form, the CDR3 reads TGTGCCAGTAGTTCGGGGAATCAGATACCTGAGCAGTTCTTC. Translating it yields CASSSGNQIPEQFF.

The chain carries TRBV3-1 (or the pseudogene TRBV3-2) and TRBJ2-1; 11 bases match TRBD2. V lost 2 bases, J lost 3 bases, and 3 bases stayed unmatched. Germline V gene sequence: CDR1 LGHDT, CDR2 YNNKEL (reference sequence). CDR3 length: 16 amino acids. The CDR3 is CASSQLLAGVYNEQFF. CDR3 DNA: TGTGCCAGCAGCCAATTACTAGCGGGAGTCTACAATGAGCAGTTCTTC.

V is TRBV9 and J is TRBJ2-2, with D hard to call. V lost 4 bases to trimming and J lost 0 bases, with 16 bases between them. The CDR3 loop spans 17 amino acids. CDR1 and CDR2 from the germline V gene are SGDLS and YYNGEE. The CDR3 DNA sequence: TGTGCCAGCAGCATCAGGCCCAGGTCCTCGAACACCGGGGAGCTGTTTTTT. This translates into CASSIRPRSSNTGELFF.

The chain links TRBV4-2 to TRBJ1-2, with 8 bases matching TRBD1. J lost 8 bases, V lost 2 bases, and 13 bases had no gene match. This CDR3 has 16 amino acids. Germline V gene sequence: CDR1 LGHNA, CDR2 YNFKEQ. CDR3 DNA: TGTGCCAGCAGCCAACAACCCTTAACCGACAGGGGAGGCTACACCTTC. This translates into CASSQQPLTDRGGYTF.

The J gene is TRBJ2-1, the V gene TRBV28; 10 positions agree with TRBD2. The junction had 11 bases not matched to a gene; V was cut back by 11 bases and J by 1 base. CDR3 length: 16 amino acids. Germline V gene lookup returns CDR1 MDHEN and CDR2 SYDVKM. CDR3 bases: TGTGCCTCCCGGGGGAGCGGGAGGGGGTCCTACAATGAGCAGTTCTTC. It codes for CASRGSGRGSYNEQFF. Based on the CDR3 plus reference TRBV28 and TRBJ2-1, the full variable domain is DVKVTQSSRYLVKRTGEKVFLECVQDMDHENMFWYRQDPGLGLRLIYFSYDVKMKEKGDIPEGYSVSREKKERFSLILESASTNQTSMYLCASRGSGRGSYNEQFFGPGTRLTVL.

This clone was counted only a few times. The CDR3 DNA follows: TGCGCCAGCAGGGTTGAGACCCTAGCGCCTAGCACAGATACGCAGTATTTT. It yields the protein CASRVETLAPSTDTQYF. V gene TRBV5-1 combines with J gene TRBJ2-3; maybe TRBD2 (6 bases). CDR1 and CDR2 from the germline V gene are SGHRS and YFSETQ. The length of the CDR3 is 17 residues. V lost 5 bases to trimming and J lost 0 bases, with 19 bases between them.

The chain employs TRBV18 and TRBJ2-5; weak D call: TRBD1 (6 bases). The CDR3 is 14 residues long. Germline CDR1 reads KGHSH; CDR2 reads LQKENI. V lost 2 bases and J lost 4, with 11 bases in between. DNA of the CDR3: TGTGCCAGCTCACCAAGCCCAGGGGCAGAGACCCAGTACTTC. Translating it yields CASSPSPGAETQYF.

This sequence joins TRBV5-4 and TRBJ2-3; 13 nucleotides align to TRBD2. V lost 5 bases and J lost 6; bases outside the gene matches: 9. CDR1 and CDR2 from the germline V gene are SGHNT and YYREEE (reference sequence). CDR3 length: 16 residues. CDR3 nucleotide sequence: TGTGCCAGCAGTTCCCCACTAGCGGGAGGGGTGGATACGCAGTATTTT. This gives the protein CASSSPLAGGVDTQYF.

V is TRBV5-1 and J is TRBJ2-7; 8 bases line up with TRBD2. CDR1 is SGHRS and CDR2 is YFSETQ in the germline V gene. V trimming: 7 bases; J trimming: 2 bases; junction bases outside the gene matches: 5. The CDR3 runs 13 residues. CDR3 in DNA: TGCGCCAGCCGCCAGGGACTAGCCTACGAGCAGTACTTC. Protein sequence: CASRQGLAYEQYF.

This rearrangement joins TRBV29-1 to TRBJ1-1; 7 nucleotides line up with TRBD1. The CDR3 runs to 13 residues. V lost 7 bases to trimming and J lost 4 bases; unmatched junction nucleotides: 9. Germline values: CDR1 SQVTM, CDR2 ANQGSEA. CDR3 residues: CSGQGGPSTEAFF. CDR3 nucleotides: TGCAGCGGACAAGGGGGCCCGAGCACTGAAGCTTTCTTT. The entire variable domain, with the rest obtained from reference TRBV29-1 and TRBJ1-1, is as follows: SAVISQKPSRDICQRGTSLTIQCQVDSQVTMMFWYRQQPGQSLTLIATANQGSEATYESGFVIDKFPISRPNLTFSTLTVSNMSPEDSSIYLCSGQGGPSTEAFFGQGTRLTVV.

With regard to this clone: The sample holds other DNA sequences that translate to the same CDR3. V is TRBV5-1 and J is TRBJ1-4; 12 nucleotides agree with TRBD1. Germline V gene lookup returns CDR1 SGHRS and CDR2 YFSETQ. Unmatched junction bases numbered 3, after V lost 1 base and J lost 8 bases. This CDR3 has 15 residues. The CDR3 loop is CASSLSGTGGEKLFF. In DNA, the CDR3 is TGCGCCAGCAGCTTGTCTGGGACAGGGGGCGAAAAACTGTTTTTT.

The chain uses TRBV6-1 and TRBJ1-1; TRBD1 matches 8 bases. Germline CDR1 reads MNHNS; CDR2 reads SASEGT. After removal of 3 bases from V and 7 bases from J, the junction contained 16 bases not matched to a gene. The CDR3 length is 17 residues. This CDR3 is CASSDEWAGGFQGEAFF. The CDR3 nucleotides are TGTGCCAGCAGTGACGAGTGGGCAGGGGGCTTTCAGGGTGAAGCTTTCTTT.

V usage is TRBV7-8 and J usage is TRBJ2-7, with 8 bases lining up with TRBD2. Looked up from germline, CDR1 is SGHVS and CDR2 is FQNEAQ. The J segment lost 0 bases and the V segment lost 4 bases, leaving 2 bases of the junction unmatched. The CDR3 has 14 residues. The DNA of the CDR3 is TGTGCCAGCAGCTCCAGCGGGAGCTCCTACGAGCAGTACTTC. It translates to CASSSSGSSYEQYF.

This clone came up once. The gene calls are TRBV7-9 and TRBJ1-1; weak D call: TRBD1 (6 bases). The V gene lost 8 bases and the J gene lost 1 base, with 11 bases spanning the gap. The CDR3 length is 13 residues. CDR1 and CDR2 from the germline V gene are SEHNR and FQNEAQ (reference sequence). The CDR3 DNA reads TGTGCCAGCCGTGCGACAGGGAACACTGAAGCTTTCTTT. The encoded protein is CASRATGNTEAFF.